These T cell receptor beta chains were read from a single sample in a study of PD-1 blockade in classical Hodgkin lymphoma. Sequencing was performed with immunoSEQ multiplex PCR; in TCRdb, only in-frame clones are kept and a portion is missing. The table has some 7,800 clones, approximately 80% seen once. This specimen was CD8+ T cells from blood, taken before the fourth cycle of nivolumab. The receptors here all came from a human donor with classical Hodgkin lymphoma. Each CDR3 is given with its conserved first and last residue. D genes are given only for firm matches. Expanded clones get a size class; other rows say once, few or many, or leave the size out.

abundance: -; len: 13; j_gene: TRBJ1-3; v_gene: TRBV9; d_gene: -; CDR3aa: CASSGSSGNTIYF; CDR3nt: TGTGCCAGCAGTGGGTCCTCTGGAAACACCATATATTTT
abundance: -; len: 13; j_gene: TRBJ2-2; v_gene: TRBV29-1; d_gene: -; CDR3aa: CSASDSNTGELFF; CDR3nt: TGCAGCGCCTCGGACAGCAACACCGGGGAGCTGTTTTTT
abundance: -; len: 14; j_gene: TRBJ2-1; v_gene: TRBV11-2; d_gene: -; CDR3aa: CASSSSRVYNEQFF; CDR3nt: TGTGCCAGCAGCTCGAGCAGGGTCTACAATGAGCAGTTCTTC
abundance: -; len: 15; j_gene: TRBJ2-1; v_gene: TRBV7-3; d_gene: TRBD2; CDR3aa: CASSPWSGGYNEQFF; CDR3nt: TGTGCCAGCAGCCCTTGGAGCGGGGGGTACAATGAGCAGTTCTTC
abundance: -; len: 14; j_gene: TRBJ2-3; v_gene: TRBV28; d_gene: TRBD2; CDR3aa: CATSGGARTDTQYF; CDR3nt: TGTGCCACGTCGGGGGGGGCTCGGACAGATACGCAGTATTTT
abundance: -; len: 15; j_gene: TRBJ2-3; v_gene: TRBV7-6; d_gene: -; CDR3aa: CASSSPGRYTDTQYF; CDR3nt: TGTGCCAGCAGCTCCCCTGGGCGGTACACAGATACGCAGTATTTT
abundance: -; len: 13; j_gene: TRBJ1-2; v_gene: TRBV7-3; d_gene: -; CDR3aa: CASSLTGTYGYTF; CDR3nt: TGTGCCAGCAGCTTAACAGGGACCTATGGCTACACCTTC
abundance: -; len: 13; j_gene: TRBJ1-1; v_gene: TRBV5-1; d_gene: -; CDR3aa: CASLQGIGDEAFF; CDR3nt: TGCGCCAGCCTACAGGGAATCGGCGATGAAGCTTTCTTT
abundance: -; len: 17; j_gene: TRBJ2-4; v_gene: TRBV28; d_gene: -; CDR3aa: CASSTGFEERAKNIQYF; CDR3nt: TGTGCCAGCAGTACAGGGTTTGAGGAAAGGGCCAAAAACATTCAGTACTTC
abundance: -; len: 16; j_gene: TRBJ1-6; v_gene: TRBV7-8; d_gene: -; CDR3aa: CASSLMGSSYNSPLHF; CDR3nt: TGTGCCAGCAGCTTAATGGGGAGCTCCTATAATTCACCCCTCCACTTT
abundance: -; len: 14; j_gene: TRBJ2-1; v_gene: TRBV28; d_gene: -; CDR3aa: CASSSPGEANEQFF; CDR3nt: TGTGCCAGCAGTTCTCCGGGCGAGGCCAATGAGCAGTTCTTC
abundance: -; len: 15; j_gene: TRBJ1-2; v_gene: TRBV4-1; d_gene: TRBD1; CDR3aa: CASSPGTGLHYGYTF; CDR3nt: TGCGCCAGCAGCCCCGGGACAGGGCTACACTATGGCTACACCTTC
abundance: -; len: 15; j_gene: TRBJ2-5; v_gene: TRBV30; d_gene: TRBD2; CDR3aa: CAWRPLGGDGETQYF; CDR3nt: TGTGCCTGGAGGCCTTTGGGAGGGGATGGGGAGACCCAGTACTTC
abundance: -; len: 12; j_gene: TRBJ1-3; v_gene: TRBV9; d_gene: -; CDR3aa: CASSDYGNTIYF; CDR3nt: TGTGCCAGCAGCGACTATGGAAACACCATATATTTT
abundance: once; len: 17; j_gene: TRBJ1-4; v_gene: TRBV7-6; d_gene: -; CDR3aa: CASSLEGDRATNEKLFF; CDR3nt: TGTGCCAGCAGCTTAGAGGGTGATAGGGCAACTAATGAAAAACTGTTTTTT
abundance: -; len: 12; j_gene: TRBJ1-1; v_gene: TRBV4-1; d_gene: -; CDR3aa: CASSQVDQGAFF; CDR3nt: TGCGCCAGCAGCCAAGTTGATCAGGGGGCTTTCTTT
abundance: -; len: 13; j_gene: TRBJ1-1; v_gene: TRBV19; d_gene: -; CDR3aa: CASSLTGPTEAFF; CDR3nt: TGTGCCAGTAGTCTCACAGGGCCGACTGAAGCTTTCTTT
abundance: -; len: 14; j_gene: TRBJ2-2; v_gene: TRBV6-6; d_gene: TRBD2; CDR3aa: CASSYEASGGELFF; CDR3nt: TGTGCCAGCAGTTACGAAGCTAGCGGCGGGGAGCTGTTTTTT
abundance: -; len: 15; j_gene: TRBJ2-7; v_gene: TRBV5-1; d_gene: -; CDR3aa: CASSLEFGRTYEQYF; CDR3nt: TGCGCCAGCAGCTTGGAGTTTGGACGGACCTACGAGCAGTACTTC
abundance: -; len: 14; j_gene: TRBJ2-7; v_gene: TRBV7-9; d_gene: TRBD2; CDR3aa: CASSYLAGAYEQYF; CDR3nt: TGTGCCAGCAGCTACCTAGCGGGAGCCTACGAGCAGTACTTC
abundance: -; len: 15; j_gene: TRBJ2-1; v_gene: TRBV4-1; d_gene: -; CDR3aa: CASSQERGMGDEQFF; CDR3nt: TGCGCCAGCAGCCAAGAAAGGGGAATGGGCGATGAGCAGTTCTTC
abundance: few; len: 14; j_gene: TRBJ1-1; v_gene: TRBV19; d_gene: TRBD1; CDR3aa: CASTLTGGGTEAFF; CDR3nt: TGTGCCAGTACTCTAACAGGGGGAGGCACTGAAGCTTTCTTT
abundance: once; len: 15; j_gene: TRBJ2-5; v_gene: TRBV4-1; d_gene: -; CDR3aa: CASSQGVGDEETQYF; CDR3nt: TGCGCCAGCAGCCAAGGAGTGGGGGACGAAGAGACCCAGTACTTC
abundance: few; len: 15; j_gene: TRBJ2-7; v_gene: TRBV7-6; d_gene: -; CDR3aa: CASSLGGAGGGEQYF; CDR3nt: TGTGCCAGCAGCTTAGGTGGGGCTGGGGGAGGCGAGCAGTACTTC
abundance: -; len: 12; j_gene: TRBJ2-2; v_gene: TRBV7-9; d_gene: -; CDR3aa: CASSLEVGELFF; CDR3nt: TGTGCCAGCAGCTTAGAAGTCGGGGAGCTGTTTTTT
abundance: -; len: 13; j_gene: TRBJ2-1; v_gene: TRBV7-9; d_gene: -; CDR3aa: CASIPPSFFEQFF; CDR3nt: TGTGCCAGCATTCCACCGTCCTTTTTTGAGCAGTTCTTC
abundance: -; len: 14; j_gene: TRBJ2-7; v_gene: TRBV6-5; d_gene: -; CDR3aa: CASSTGTSGYEQYF; CDR3nt: TGTGCCAGCAGCACCGGGACCTCGGGCTACGAGCAGTACTTC
abundance: -; len: 15; j_gene: TRBJ2-1; v_gene: TRBV7-2; d_gene: TRBD2; CDR3aa: CASSLGGSGAYEQFF; CDR3nt: TGTGCCAGCAGCTTAGGAGGTAGCGGGGCCTATGAGCAGTTCTTC
abundance: medium-sized; len: 15; j_gene: TRBJ2-2; v_gene: TRBV13; d_gene: TRBD1; CDR3aa: CASSLEGQGTGELFF; CDR3nt: TGTGCCAGCAGCTTAGAGGGACAGGGCACCGGGGAGCTGTTTTTT
abundance: -; len: 15; j_gene: TRBJ2-4; v_gene: TRBV19; d_gene: TRBD2; CDR3aa: CASSIGTGGANIQYF; CDR3nt: TGTGCCAGTAGTATAGGGACGGGAGGAGCGAACATTCAGTACTTC
abundance: -; len: 18; j_gene: TRBJ2-7; v_gene: TRBV25-1; d_gene: -; CDR3aa: CASSDSPGGPRSSYEQYF; CDR3nt: TGTGCCAGCAGTGATTCCCCCGGGGGGCCCCGTTCTTCCTACGAGCAGTACTTC
abundance: once; len: 14; j_gene: TRBJ2-3; v_gene: TRBV5-8; d_gene: -; CDR3aa: CASSLAGGTDTQYF; CDR3nt: TGTGCCAGCAGCTTGGCCGGGGGCACAGATACGCAGTATTTT
abundance: once; len: 15; j_gene: TRBJ2-3; v_gene: TRBV7-9; d_gene: -; CDR3aa: CASNTPPETRDTQYF; CDR3nt: TGTGCCAGCAACACACCCCCGGAGACCAGAGATACGCAGTATTTT
abundance: -; len: 17; j_gene: TRBJ2-1; v_gene: TRBV13; d_gene: TRBD2; CDR3aa: CASSFGVRGSSYNEQFF; CDR3nt: TGTGCCAGCAGTTTTGGAGTCCGCGGGAGCTCCTACAATGAGCAGTTCTTC
abundance: -; len: 15; j_gene: TRBJ1-1; v_gene: TRBV9; d_gene: -; CDR3aa: CASSVAPIGNTEAFF; CDR3nt: TGTGCCAGCAGCGTAGCCCCGATTGGGAACACTGAAGCTTTCTTT
abundance: -; len: 14; j_gene: TRBJ2-7; v_gene: TRBV10-2; d_gene: -; CDR3aa: CASRGLSSSYEQYF; CDR3nt: TGCGCCAGCAGAGGACTGTCTAGCTCCTACGAGCAGTACTTC
abundance: -; len: 13; j_gene: TRBJ2-7; v_gene: TRBV23-1; d_gene: TRBD1; CDR3aa: CASSRTGSNEQYF; CDR3nt: TGCGCCAGCAGCCGGACAGGGTCAAACGAGCAGTACTTC
abundance: -; len: 16; j_gene: TRBJ2-7; v_gene: TRBV27; d_gene: TRBD2; CDR3aa: CASSSLAGEWSYEQYF; CDR3nt: TGTGCCAGCAGTTCTCTAGCGGGAGAATGGTCCTACGAGCAGTACTTC
abundance: few; len: 14; j_gene: TRBJ1-4; v_gene: TRBV9; d_gene: TRBD1; CDR3aa: CASSVDRGHEKLFF; CDR3nt: TGTGCCAGCAGCGTAGACAGGGGGCATGAAAAACTGTTTTTT
abundance: -; len: 13; j_gene: TRBJ2-1; v_gene: TRBV25-1; d_gene: TRBD2; CDR3aa: CASKLRESNEQFF; CDR3nt: TGTGCCAGCAAGTTGCGGGAGAGCAACGAGCAGTTCTTC
abundance: -; len: 14; j_gene: TRBJ1-4; v_gene: TRBV5-4; d_gene: -; CDR3aa: CASSLGGEGEKLFF; CDR3nt: TGTGCCAGCAGCTTGGGGGGGGAGGGTGAAAAACTGTTTTTT
abundance: -; len: 12; j_gene: TRBJ2-1; v_gene: TRBV7-8; d_gene: -; CDR3aa: CASSLRRNEQFF; CDR3nt: TGTGCCAGCAGCTTGAGGCGGAATGAGCAGTTCTTC
abundance: few; len: 14; j_gene: TRBJ1-2; v_gene: TRBV19; d_gene: TRBD1; CDR3aa: CASSIVQGASGYTF; CDR3nt: TGTGCCAGTAGTATAGTACAGGGGGCGAGTGGCTACACCTTC
abundance: -; len: 15; j_gene: TRBJ1-1; v_gene: TRBV9; d_gene: -; CDR3aa: CASSVEGTGATEAFF; CDR3nt: TGTGCCAGCAGCGTAGAAGGCACTGGGGCGACTGAAGCTTTCTTT
abundance: -; len: 18; j_gene: TRBJ2-7; v_gene: TRBV28; d_gene: TRBD2; CDR3aa: CASSLSSGLAGVSYEQYF; CDR3nt: TGTGCCAGCAGTCTATCATCGGGACTAGCGGGAGTGTCCTACGAGCAGTACTTC
abundance: -; len: 15; j_gene: TRBJ2-1; v_gene: TRBV5-1; d_gene: TRBD2; CDR3aa: CASSGTSGGYNEQFF; CDR3nt: TGCGCCAGCAGCGGAACTAGCGGAGGCTACAATGAGCAGTTCTTC
abundance: once; len: 16; j_gene: TRBJ2-1; v_gene: TRBV4-2; d_gene: -; CDR3aa: CASSQDEGIGYNEQFF; CDR3nt: TGTGCCAGCAGCCAAGACGAGGGAATCGGCTACAATGAGCAGTTCTTC